These 9 T cell receptor beta chains originate from one sample sequenced in a study of molecular identifiers for immune sequencing clone quantification. In TCRdb, the PCR reads were re-called with MiXCR into one record per CDR3 protein. The repertoire holds nearly 650,000 distinct CDR3 sequences, about 25% seen once, with 0.78% in the top ten. Sequenced input: naive CD8+ T cells from blood, with Jurkat cell RNA spiked in. Indicated subset: FACS-sorted CD8+CD4-CCR7+CD45RA+ naive T cells. The receptors shown here come from a human donor in good health. Some libraries in this study had Jurkat cell RNA spiked in.

In this sample, this clonotype turned up many times. V usage is TRBV5-1 and J usage is TRBJ1-1, with TRBD1 matching over 8 bases. The V gene's germline CDR1 is SGHRS and CDR2 YFSETQ. The CDR3 consists of 12 residues. The junction had 4 bases not matched to a gene; V was cut back by 7 bases and J by 5 bases. CDR3 protein: CASRNRGTEAFF. CDR3 DNA sequence: TGCGCCAGCCGGAACAGGGGGACTGAAGCTTTCTTT.

The gene calls are TRBV7-2 and TRBJ2-5; either TRBD1 or TRBD2 may fit D (5 bases each). Germline CDR1 SGHTA, CDR2 FQGNSA. The CDR3 extends over 15 amino acids. Trimming pared 3 bases from V and 5 bases from J, leaving 16 bases between. The chain's CDR3 is CASSFQGFEGETQYF. CDR3 nucleotide sequence: TGTGCCAGCAGCTTCCAGGGTTTTGAGGGGGAGACCCAGTACTTC. Filled out from reference TRBV7-2 and TRBJ2-5, the complete variable domain reads GAGVSQSPSNKVTEKGKDVELRCDPISGHTALYWYRQSLGQGLEFLIYFQGNSAPDKSGLPSDRFSAERTGGSVSTLTIQRTQQEDSAVYLCASSFQGFEGETQYFGPGTRLLVL.

The J gene is TRBJ2-7, the V gene TRBV20-1; TRBD2 matches 7 bases. CDR1 is DFQATT and CDR2 is SNEGSKA in the germline V gene (reference sequence). V was clipped by 2 bases and J by 0 bases; unmatched bases: 4. The CDR3 runs to 14 residues. CDR3 DNA sequence: TGCAGTGCTAGAATGGGGGAGGGCTCCTACGAGCAGTACTTC. It is translated as CSARMGEGSYEQYF.

This clonotype was counted many times. V is TRBV20-1 and J is TRBJ2-3; the D gene could be TRBD1 or TRBD2 (7 bases each). The germline V gene has CDR1 DFQATT and CDR2 SNEGSKA (reference sequence). CDR3 size: 15 residues. V was trimmed by 5 bases and J by 2 bases, leaving 17 bases between them. The CDR3 region has the DNA TGCAGTGCTTTAGGGAGGGACAGACACACAGATACGCAGTATTTT. Its translation is CSALGRDRHTDTQYF.

Details on this clonotype: A junction end diverges from the germline sequence, so it may reflect a read error. The rearrangement joins TRBV4-1 to TRBJ2-7; TRBD2 matches at 9 bases. The CDR3 totals 15 residues. Germline V gene lookup returns CDR1 MGHRA and CDR2 YSYEKL. CDR3 nucleotides: TGCGCCCGCAGCCCAGCGGCGGGGGGGTCCTACGAGCAGTACTTC. Its protein is CARSPAAGGSYEQYF.

In its sample, this clonotype was seen a few times. The V and J genes are TRBV4-1 and TRBJ2-1; TRBD2 agrees at 11 bases. The CDR3 totals 16 residues. Germline V gene sequence: CDR1 MGHRA, CDR2 YSYEKL. J was trimmed by 9 bases and V by 0 bases; bases with no gene match: 7. CDR3 bases: TGCGCCAGCAGCCAAGAAACTAGCGGGAGAGGTGTTGAGCAGTTCTTC. This codes for CASSQETSGRGVEQFF.

This clonotype has only a few counts. The rearrangement uses TRBV13 and TRBJ2-7, with 11 bases fitting TRBD2. The CDR3 spans 15 residues. V lost 4 bases, J lost 7 bases, and 9 bases stayed unmatched. CDR1 is PRHDT, CDR2 FYEKMQ, per germline (reference sequence). The CDR3: CASSSYSGGASEQYF. In nucleotides, the CDR3 is TGTGCCAGCAGCTCTTATAGCGGGGGGGCGAGTGAGCAGTACTTC.

The chain links TRBV4-1 to TRBJ2-7; D is undetermined. V shed 3 bases and J shed 2 bases, with 14 bases lying between them. This CDR3 has 15 amino acids. Germline V lookup: CDR1 MGHRA, CDR2 YSYEKL. As DNA, the CDR3 is TGCGCCAGCAGCCACCTGACCGGGCATCCCTACGAGCAGTACTTC. Translation: CASSHLTGHPYEQYF.

A note on this clonotype: This clone may be a read error of a much larger clone one base away. V gene TRBV15 combines with J gene TRBJ1-1; D may be TRBD1 (6 bases). Germline loops: CDR1 LNHNV, CDR2 YYDKDF (reference sequence). The CDR3 spans 18 residues. CDR3 sequence (DNA): TGTGCCACCAGCAGAGATAGGGGGTCGTCCCTATTGAACACTGAAGCTTACTTT. As protein: CATSRDRGSSLLNTEAYF. The full variable domain, completed using reference TRBV15 and TRBJ1-1, is DAMVIQNPRYQVTQFGKPVTLSCSQTLNHNVMYWYQQKSSQAPKLLFHYYDKDFNNEADTPDNFQSRRPNTSFCFLDIRSPGLGDTAMYLCATSRDRGSSLLNTEAYFGQGTRLTVV.